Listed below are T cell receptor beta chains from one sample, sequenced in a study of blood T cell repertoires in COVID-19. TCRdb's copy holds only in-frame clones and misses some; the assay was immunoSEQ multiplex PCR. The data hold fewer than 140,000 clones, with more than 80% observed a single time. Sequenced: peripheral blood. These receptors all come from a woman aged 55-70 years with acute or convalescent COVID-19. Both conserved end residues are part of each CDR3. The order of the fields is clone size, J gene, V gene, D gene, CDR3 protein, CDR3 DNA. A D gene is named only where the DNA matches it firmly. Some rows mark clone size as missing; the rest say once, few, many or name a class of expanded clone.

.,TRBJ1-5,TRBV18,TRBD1,CASSRGTGDQPQHF,TGTGCCAGCTCACGGGGAACAGGGGATCAGCCCCAGCATTTT
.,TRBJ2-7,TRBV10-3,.,CAISETAGDYEQYF,TGTGCCATCAGTGAAACCGCAGGGGACTACGAGCAGTACTTC
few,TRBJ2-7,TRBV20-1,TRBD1,CSASQPGQGAEQYF,TGCAGTGCTAGTCAGCCGGGACAGGGGGCCGAGCAGTACTTC
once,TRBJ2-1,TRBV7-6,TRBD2,CASSYRTSGRNYNEQFF,TGTGCCAGCAGCTATCGGACTAGCGGGAGAAACTACAATGAGCAGTTCTTC
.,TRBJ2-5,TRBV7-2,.,CASSLEVYNQETQYF,TGTGCCAGCAGCTTAGAAGTGTACAACCAAGAGACCCAGTACTTC
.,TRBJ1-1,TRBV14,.,CASSQGRVEAFF,TGTGCCAGCAGCCAAGGTCGGGTTGAAGCTTTCTTT
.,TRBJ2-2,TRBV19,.,CASSILPGVGELFF,TGTGCCAGTAGTATCCTTCCAGGGGTCGGGGAGCTGTTTTTT
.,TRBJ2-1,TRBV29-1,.,CSVGGGSYNEQFF,TGCAGCGTGGGAGGAGGGTCCTACAATGAGCAGTTCTTC
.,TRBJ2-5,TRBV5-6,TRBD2,CASSRRGGWGETQYF,TGTGCCAGCAGCCGTCGGGGGGGCTGGGGAGAGACCCAGTACTTC
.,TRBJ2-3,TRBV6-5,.,CASKGGLSDTQYF,TGTGCCAGCAAGGGGGGGCTATCAGATACGCAGTATTTT
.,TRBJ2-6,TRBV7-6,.,CASSLSTWAGANVLTF,TGTGCCAGCAGCTTATCGACGTGGGCGGGGGCCAACGTCCTGACTTTC
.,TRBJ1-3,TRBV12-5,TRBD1,CASGPGTGSGNTIYF,TGTGCTAGTGGCCCCGGGACAGGGTCTGGAAACACCATATATTTT
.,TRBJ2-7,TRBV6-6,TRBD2,CASSLAAVYEQYF,TGTGCCAGCAGTCTAGCGGCCGTCTACGAGCAGTACTTC
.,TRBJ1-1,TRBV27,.,CASSWQGGGTEAFF,TGTGCCAGCAGTTGGCAGGGCGGCGGCACTGAAGCTTTCTTT
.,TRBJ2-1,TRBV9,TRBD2,CASSTAPLAADNEQFF,TGTGCCAGCAGCACAGCCCCCCTAGCGGCCGACAATGAGCAGTTCTTC
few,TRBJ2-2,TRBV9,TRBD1,CASSVATGDNGELFF,TGTGCCAGCAGCGTAGCTACAGGGGATAACGGGGAGCTGTTTTTT
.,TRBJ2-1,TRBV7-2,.,CASSLSSYNEQFF,TGTGCCAGCAGCCTGAGCTCCTACAATGAGCAGTTCTTC
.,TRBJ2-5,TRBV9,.,CASSVAGQETQYF,TGTGCCAGCAGCGTGGCAGGTCAAGAGACCCAGTACTTC
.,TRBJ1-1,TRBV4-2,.,CASSQDFIGPTEAFF,TGTGCCAGCAGCCAAGATTTTATCGGTCCAACTGAAGCTTTCTTT
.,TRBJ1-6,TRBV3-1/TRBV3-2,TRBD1,CASSQGTGGLNSPLHF,TGTGCCAGCAGCCAGGGGACAGGGGGACTCAATTCACCCCTCCACTTT
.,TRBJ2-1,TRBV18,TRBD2,CASSSDIAGAYNEQFF,TGTGCCAGCTCGTCCGATATAGCGGGAGCCTACAATGAGCAGTTCTTC
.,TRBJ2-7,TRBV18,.,CASSWDWDYEQYF,TGTGCCAGCTCATGGGACTGGGACTACGAGCAGTACTTC
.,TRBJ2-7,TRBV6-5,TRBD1,CASSRTGSYEQYF,TGTGCCAGCAGCCGGACAGGGTCCTACGAGCAGTACTTC
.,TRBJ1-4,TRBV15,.,CATSRPLAVQVNEKLFF,TGTGCCACCAGCAGACCTCTAGCGGTACAGGTTAATGAAAAACTGTTTTTT
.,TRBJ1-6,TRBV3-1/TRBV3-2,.,CASSQVVAGSPLHF,TGTGCCAGCAGCCAAGTTGTCGCGGGTTCACCCCTCCACTTT
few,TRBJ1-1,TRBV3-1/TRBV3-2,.,CASSLNTEAFF,TGTGCCAGCTCCTTGAACACTGAAGCTTTCTTT
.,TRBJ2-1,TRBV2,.,CASSEEGSHPPNEQFF,TGTGCCAGCAGTGAGGAGGGGTCTCATCCCCCCAATGAGCAGTTCTTC
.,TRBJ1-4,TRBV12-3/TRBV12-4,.,CASAPTSNEKLFF,TGTGCCAGCGCCCCCACTTCAAATGAAAAACTGTTTTTT
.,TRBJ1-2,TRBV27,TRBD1,CASSLFPGQGGYGYTF,TGTGCCAGCAGTTTATTTCCGGGACAGGGAGGGTATGGCTACACCTTC
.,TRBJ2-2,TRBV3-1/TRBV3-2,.,CASSRRDFNTGELFF,TGTGCCAGCAGCAGGCGGGACTTTAACACCGGGGAGCTGTTTTTT
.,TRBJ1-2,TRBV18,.,CASSPPSTGRGYTF,TGTGCCAGCTCACCACCATCGACAGGACGGGGCTACACCTTC
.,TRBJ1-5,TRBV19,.,CASNTPGNTDLSNQPQHF,TGTGCCAGTAATACCCCAGGGAATACCGATCTTAGCAATCAGCCCCAGCATTTT
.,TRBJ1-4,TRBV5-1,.,CASSVAQGPPNEKLFF,TGCGCCAGCAGCGTTGCGCAGGGGCCGCCTAATGAAAAACTGTTTTTT
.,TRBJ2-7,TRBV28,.,CASSLGTGSREQYF,TGTGCCAGCAGTTTAGGGACTGGTAGTAGGGAGCAGTACTTC
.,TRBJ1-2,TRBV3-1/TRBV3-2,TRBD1,CASSQLSRTGSVGYTF,TGTGCCAGCAGCCAACTCTCCCGGACAGGGTCTGTTGGCTACACCTTC
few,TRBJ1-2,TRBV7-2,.,CASSPSRTALSYGYTF,TGTGCCAGCAGCCCAAGTCGGACAGCGTTAAGCTATGGCTACACCTTC
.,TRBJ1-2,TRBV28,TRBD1,CASSQGGANYGYTF,TGTGCCAGCAGTCAAGGGGGCGCCAACTATGGCTACACCTTC
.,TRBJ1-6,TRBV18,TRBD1,CASSLRTGSYNSPLHF,TGTGCCAGCTCACTGCGGACAGGCTCCTATAATTCACCCCTCCACTTT
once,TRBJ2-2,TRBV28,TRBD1,CASGVLRQGTGELFF,TGTGCCAGCGGTGTTTTAAGACAGGGTACCGGGGAGCTGTTTTTT
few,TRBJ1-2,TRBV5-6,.,CASSGPFAGYTF,TGTGCCAGCAGCGGCCCTTTTGCAGGCTACACCTTC
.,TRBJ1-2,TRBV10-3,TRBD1,CAISDLGQDYGYTF,TGTGCCATCAGTGATTTGGGACAGGACTATGGCTACACCTTC
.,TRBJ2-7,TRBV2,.,CASQREVYEQYF,TGTGCCAGCCAAAGGGAGGTTTACGAGCAGTACTTC
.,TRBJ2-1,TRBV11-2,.,CASSLVAGGQYNEQFF,TGTGCCAGCAGCTTAGTGGCAGGGGGGCAGTACAATGAGCAGTTCTTC
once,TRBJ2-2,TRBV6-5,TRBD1,CASRGQAPSGELFF,TGTGCCAGCAGAGGACAGGCCCCTTCCGGGGAGCTGTTTTTT
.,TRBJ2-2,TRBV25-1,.,CASTPVANTGELFF,TGTGCCAGCACCCCGGTAGCTAACACCGGGGAGCTGTTTTTT
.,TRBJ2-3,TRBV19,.,CASSNWAGAGDTQYF,TGTGCCAGTAGTAATTGGGCGGGGGCCGGAGATACGCAGTATTTT
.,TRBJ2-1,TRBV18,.,CASSHSERSYNEQFF,TGTGCCAGCTCACATAGCGAACGCTCCTACAATGAGCAGTTCTTC